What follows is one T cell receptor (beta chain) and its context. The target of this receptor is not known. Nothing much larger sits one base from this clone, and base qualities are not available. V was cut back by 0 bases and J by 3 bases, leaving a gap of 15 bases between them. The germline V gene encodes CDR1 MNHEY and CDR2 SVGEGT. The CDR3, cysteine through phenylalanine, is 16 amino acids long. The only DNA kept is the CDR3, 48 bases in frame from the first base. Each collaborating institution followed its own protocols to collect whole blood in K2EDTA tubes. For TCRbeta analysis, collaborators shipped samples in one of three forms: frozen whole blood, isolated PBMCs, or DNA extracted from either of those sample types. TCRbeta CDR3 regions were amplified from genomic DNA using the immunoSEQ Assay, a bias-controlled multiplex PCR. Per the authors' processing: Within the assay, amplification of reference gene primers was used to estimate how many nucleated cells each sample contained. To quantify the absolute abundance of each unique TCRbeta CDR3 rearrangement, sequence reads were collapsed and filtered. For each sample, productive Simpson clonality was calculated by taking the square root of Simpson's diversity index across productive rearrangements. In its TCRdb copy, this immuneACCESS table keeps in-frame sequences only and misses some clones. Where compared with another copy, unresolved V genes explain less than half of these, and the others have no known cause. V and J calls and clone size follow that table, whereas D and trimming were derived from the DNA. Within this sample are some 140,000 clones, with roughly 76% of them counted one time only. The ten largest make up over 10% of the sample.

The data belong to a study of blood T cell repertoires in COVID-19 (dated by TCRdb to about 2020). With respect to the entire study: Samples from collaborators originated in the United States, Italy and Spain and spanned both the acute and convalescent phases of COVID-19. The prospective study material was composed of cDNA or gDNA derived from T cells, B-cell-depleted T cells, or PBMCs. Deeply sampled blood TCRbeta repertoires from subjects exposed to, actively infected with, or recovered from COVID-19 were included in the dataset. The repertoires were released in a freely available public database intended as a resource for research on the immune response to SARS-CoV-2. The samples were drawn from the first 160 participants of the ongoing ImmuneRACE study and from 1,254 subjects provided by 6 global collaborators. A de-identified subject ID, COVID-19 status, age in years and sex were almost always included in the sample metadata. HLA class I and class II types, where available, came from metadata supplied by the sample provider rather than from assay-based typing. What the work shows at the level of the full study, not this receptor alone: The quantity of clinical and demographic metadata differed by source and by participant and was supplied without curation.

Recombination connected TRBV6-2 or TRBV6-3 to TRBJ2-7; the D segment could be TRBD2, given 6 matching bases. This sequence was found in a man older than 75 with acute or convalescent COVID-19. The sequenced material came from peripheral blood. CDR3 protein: CASSYSASGLIYEQYF. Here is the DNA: TGTGCCAGCAGTTACTCCGCATCGGGACTTATCTACGAGCAGTACTTC.